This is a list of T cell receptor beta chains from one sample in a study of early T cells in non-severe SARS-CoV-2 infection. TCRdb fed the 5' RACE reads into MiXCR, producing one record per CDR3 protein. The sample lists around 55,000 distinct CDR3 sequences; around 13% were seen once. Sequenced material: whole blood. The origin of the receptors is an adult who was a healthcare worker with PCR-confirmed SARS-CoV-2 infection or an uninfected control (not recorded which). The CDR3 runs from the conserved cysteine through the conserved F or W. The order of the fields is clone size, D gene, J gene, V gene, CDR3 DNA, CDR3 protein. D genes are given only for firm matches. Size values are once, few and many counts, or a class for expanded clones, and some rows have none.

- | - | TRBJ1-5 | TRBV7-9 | TGTGCCAGCAGCTTAGACGTTTTGCCCCAGCATTTT | CASSLDVLPQHF
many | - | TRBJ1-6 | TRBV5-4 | TGTGCCAGCAGCAGCCGGGACATAAATTCACCCCTCCACTTT | CASSSRDINSPLHF
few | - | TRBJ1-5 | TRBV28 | TGTGCCAGCCGACTCGTGCCTGATCAGCCCCAGCATTTT | CASRLVPDQPQHF
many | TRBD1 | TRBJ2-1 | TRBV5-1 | TGCGCCAGCAGCTTGGCAGGGGGCACTGAGCAGTTCTTC | CASSLAGGTEQFF
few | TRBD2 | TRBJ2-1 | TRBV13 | TGTGCCAGCAGCTTATGGGGGACTAGTTCGATCCATGAGCAGTTCTTC | CASSLWGTSSIHEQFF
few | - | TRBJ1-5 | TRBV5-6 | TGTGCCAGCAGCTTGAAAGGGGCGGGAGGTCAGCCCCAGCATTTT | CASSLKGAGGQPQHF
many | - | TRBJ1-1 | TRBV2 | TGTGCCACCCTGTTGGAGACAGCCCTGAACACTGAAGCTTTCTTT | CATLLETALNTEAFF
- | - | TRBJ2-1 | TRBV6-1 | TGTGTCAGCACTACCATCCCCAATGAGCAGTTCTTC | CVSTTIPNEQFF
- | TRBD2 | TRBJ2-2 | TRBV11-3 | TGTGCCAGCGGGACTAGCATCGGGGAGCTGTTTTTT | CASGTSIGELFF
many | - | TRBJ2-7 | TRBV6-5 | TGTGCCAGCAGTTACGCTGGAGGAGGTCGACGTGTATACGAGCAGTACTTC | CASSYAGGGRRVYEQYF
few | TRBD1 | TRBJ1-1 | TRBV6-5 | TGTGCCAGCAGTTACGCAGGGACAGGTTCCATGAACACTGAAGCTTTCTTT | CASSYAGTGSMNTEAFF
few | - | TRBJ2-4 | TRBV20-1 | TGCAGTGCTAGTCCCGGAGGGCAAAACATTCAGTACTTC | CSASPGGQNIQYF
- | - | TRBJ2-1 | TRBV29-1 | TGCAGCGGGGGGAGCTCGGGTTGGAATGAGCAGTTCTTC | CSGGSSGWNEQFF
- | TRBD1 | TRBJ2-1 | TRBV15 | TGTGCCACCAGCAGAGGATCGACAGGGGAAGAGCAGTTCTTC | CATSRGSTGEEQFF
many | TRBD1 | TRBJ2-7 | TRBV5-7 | TGTGCCAGCAGCTTGCCGGACAGGTTAGGCCCCAAGGACGAGCAGTACTTC | CASSLPDRLGPKDEQYF
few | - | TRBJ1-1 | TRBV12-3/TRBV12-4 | TGTGCCAGCAGTTGGGAGAACACTGAAGCTTTCTTT | CASSWENTEAFF
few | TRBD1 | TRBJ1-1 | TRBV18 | TGTGCCAGCTCACCCTCGACAGGGGAGGCGACTGAAGCTTTCTTT | CASSPSTGEATEAFF
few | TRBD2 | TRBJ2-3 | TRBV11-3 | TGTGCCAGCAGCTTAGTAGGGAGCGGGGCCACCACAGATACGCAGTATTTT | CASSLVGSGATTDTQYF
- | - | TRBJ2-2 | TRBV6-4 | TGTGCCAGCAGCCGAGGGGGGGATACCGGGGAGCTGTTTTTT | CASSRGGDTGELFF
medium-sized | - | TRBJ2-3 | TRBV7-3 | TGTGCCAGCAGCCACCAAGGGGGCACAGATACGCAGTATTTT | CASSHQGGTDTQYF
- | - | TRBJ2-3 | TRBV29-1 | TGCAGCGTTGAAGATCAACGGGACACCATCACAGATACGCAGTATTTT | CSVEDQRDTITDTQYF
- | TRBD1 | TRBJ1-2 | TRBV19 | TGTGCCACCAAGAGACAGGGCCAAAACTATGGCTACACCTTC | CATKRQGQNYGYTF
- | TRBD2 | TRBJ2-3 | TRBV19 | TGTGCCAGTAGTAGGCGGGGGGGCGCAGATACGCAGTATTTT | CASSRRGGADTQYF
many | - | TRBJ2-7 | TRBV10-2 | TGCGCCAGCAGTGCGACAGAAAGCTACGAGCAGTACTTC | CASSATESYEQYF
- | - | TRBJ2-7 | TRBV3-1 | TGTGCCAGCAGCTTTTACAGGAGCCTCTACGAGCAGTACTTC | CASSFYRSLYEQYF
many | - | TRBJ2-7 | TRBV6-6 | TGTGCCAGCAGTGCGATGCCGGACGTCGAGCAGTACTTC | CASSAMPDVEQYF